This T cell receptor beta chain came from a study of blood T cell repertoires in COVID-19. Study in general: From the United States, Italy and Spain came samples of acute and convalescent COVID-19. From T cells, B-cell-depleted T cells, or PBMCs came the material, which was cDNA or gDNA.

Sequencing used immunoSEQ multiplex PCR; TCRdb keeps in-frame clones, though not all of them. In the table there are about 180,000 clones, about 83% of which are singletons. Trimming stripped 6 bases from V and 0 bases from J, with 11 bases between. Germline V gene data show CDR1 as MNHEY and CDR2 as SMNVEV (reference sequence). The CDR3 loop spans 14 amino acids. Material: peripheral blood. The clonotype comes from a human donor in a cohort sampled during active COVID-19. The V gene is TRBV27, the J gene TRBJ1-2, with D possibly TRBD1 on 6 matching bases. CDR3 nucleotides: TGTGCCAGCAGGCAGGGGCCAGCTAACTATGGCTACACCTTC. Translation gives CASRQGPANYGYTF.